The present T cell receptor beta chain was sequenced within a study of blood T cell repertoires in COVID-19. Study details: Some COVID-19 samples were acute and others convalescent; all came from the United States, Italy and Spain. Sample material is recorded as cDNA or gDNA derived from T cells, B-cell-depleted T cells, or PBMCs.

Trimming cost V 6 bases and J 3 bases; bases outside gene matches: 13. Germline V CDR1 and CDR2: LGHDT, YNNKEL (reference sequence). This CDR3 contains 16 residues. In the study's own analysis: Using reference gene primer amplification, nucleated cell counts were estimated. Repertoires were generated with immunoSEQ multiplex PCR, while TCRdb's copy carries only in-frame clones and drops some. V, J and clone size are those of that table, while D and trimming were read from the DNA. The sample yields about 68,000 clones, roughly 88% seen once. Followed over time, Seattle patients had been enrolled while infection was active.

This TCR derives from a man between 45 and 60 years old with COVID-19, enrolled during active disease. Sequencing used peripheral blood. The chain has TRBV3-1 (or the pseudogene TRBV3-2) and TRBJ1-2; 7 bases map to TRBD1. The CDR3 DNA is TGTGCCAGCAGTCCCTTAGACAGGGAGAGGGACTATGGCTACACCTTC. Protein product: CASSPLDRERDYGYTF.